One and the same sample provided the 19 T cell receptor beta chains below, sequenced in a study of blood T cells in healthy people across ages. Sample-barcoded 5' priming and a J-beta primer mix drove a second PCR of roughly 6 to 12 cycles. TCRdb reprocessed the 5' RACE reads via MiXCR and lists one record per CDR3 protein. The sample has 1.5 million to 2 million distinct CDR3 sequences; roughly 28% are singletons. The specimen sequenced was blood. These receptors were collected from a woman aged 25-40 years in good health.

V gene TRBV27 combines with J gene TRBJ2-1; a weak D match, TRBD1 (8 bases). The CDR3 runs to 14 residues. The V end was cut by 6 bases, the J end by 10 bases, with 19 bases between. Germline V gives CDR1 MNHEY, CDR2 SMNVEV (reference sequence). The CDR3 sequence is CASSSQGGNFEQFF. DNA for the CDR3: TGTGCCAGCAGCTCACAGGGGGGGAATTTCGAGCAGTTCTTC.

This clonotype was counted ten times or more. The V and J genes are TRBV5-1 and TRBJ2-5, with a possible D match to TRBD2 (5 bases). Trimming shortened V by 6 bases and J by 2 bases, and 14 bases separated the two germline ends. Germline assignment: CDR1 SGHRS and CDR2 YFSETQ. The CDR3 totals 14 residues. The CDR3 bases are TGCGCCAGCACCCGAGGGAGTAGGCAAGAGACCCAGTACTTC. Protein sequence: CASTRGSRQETQYF.

This clonotype was counted between two and nine times. The chain combines TRBV15 with TRBJ2-5; tentatively, D is TRBD1 (6 bases). From germline, CDR1 is LNHNV and CDR2 YYDKDF (reference sequence). The CDR3 consists of 14 residues. Between the trimmed V and J ends, which lost 4 bases and 4 bases, there was a span of 13 bases. CDR3 coding DNA: TGTGCCACCAGCAAGAACAGGGTAACAGAGACCCAGTACTTC. Its protein is CATSKNRVTETQYF.

Notes on this clonotype: A much larger clonotype is one base distant, so this may be a read error. V is TRBV11-2 and J is TRBJ2-4; perhaps TRBD2 as D (5 bases). The germline V and J ends were trimmed by 5 bases and 2 bases, with 16 bases remaining between them. There are 16 residues in the CDR3. Germline V gene data show CDR1 as SGHAT and CDR2 as FQNNGV. CDR3 amino acids: CASSHRGGPSKNIQYF. CDR3 coding DNA: TGTGCCAGCAGCCACCGAGGAGGACCGTCCAAAAACATTCAGTACTTC.

This clonotype appeared a few times. V is TRBV5-1 and J is TRBJ1-6; the D gene is possibly TRBD1 (5 bases). This CDR3 comprises 13 residues. From germline, CDR1 is SGHRS and CDR2 YFSETQ. Trimming pared 7 bases from V and 8 bases from J, leaving 13 bases between. The CDR3 loop is CASGAMGDSPLHF. CDR3 bases: TGCGCCAGCGGAGCCATGGGGGATTCACCCCTCCACTTT. Based on the CDR3 plus reference TRBV5-1 and TRBJ1-6, the full variable domain is KAGVTQTPRYLIKTRGQQVTLSCSPISGHRSVSWYQQTPGQGLQFLFEYFSETQRNKGNFPGRFSGRQFSNSRSEMNVSTLELGDSALYLCASGAMGDSPLHFGNGTRLTVT.

This clonotype was detected ten times or more. The chain has TRBV20-1 and TRBJ2-4, with D uncertain. The CDR3 sequence is 12 residues long. The germline V gene has CDR1 DFQATT and CDR2 SNEGSKA (reference sequence). The V gene lost 1 base and the J gene lost 9 bases, with 10 bases spanning the gap. The CDR3 sequence is CSARGARSIQYF. CDR3 DNA: TGCAGTGCTAGAGGGGCTCGCTCCATTCAGTACTTC.

The chain recombines TRBV20-1 with TRBJ2-1; the match to TRBD2 covers 8 bases. Germline-derived CDR1 and CDR2 are DFQATT and SNEGSKA (reference sequence). With 1 base clipped from V and 8 bases from J, the junction kept 16 bases outside the gene matches. This CDR3 region has 17 residues. The CDR3 protein is CSARGSGSGGAGDEQFF. The CDR3 region has the DNA TGCAGTGCTAGAGGTTCGGGGTCCGGGGGGGCAGGCGATGAGCAGTTCTTC.

This clonotype was recorded at least ten times. The chain uses TRBV28 and TRBJ2-3; 12 bases line up with TRBD2. With 6 bases clipped from V and 2 bases from J, the junction kept 12 bases outside the gene matches. Germline V CDR1 and CDR2: MDHEN, SYDVKM. CDR3 length: 18 amino acids. CDR3 sequence reads: CASSTKAGLAGNTDTQYF. As DNA, the CDR3 is TGTGCCAGCAGCACTAAAGCCGGACTAGCGGGGAACACAGATACGCAGTATTTT.

A remark on this clonotype: Just one base apart from a much larger clone, this may be a read error. The V and J genes are TRBV6-6 and TRBJ2-7, with a possible D match to TRBD2 (5 bases). Germline assignment: CDR1 MNHNY and CDR2 SVGAGI (reference sequence). Trimming took off 6 bases at V and 0 bases at J, with 15 bases between the two ends. The CDR3 sequence is 15 residues long. CDR3 amino acids: CASSPDGVSSYEQYF. DNA for the CDR3: TGTGCCAGCAGCCCGGACGGGGTTAGCTCCTACGAGCAGTACTTC.

As to this clonotype: A much larger clone lies one base from this, so it may be a read error. The V call is TRBV7-9, the J call TRBJ2-7, with D perhaps matching TRBD2 (5 bases). CDR1 SEHNR and CDR2 FQNEAQ come from the germline V gene (reference sequence). The CDR3 totals 14 residues. The CDR3: CAGSLAPVVYEQYF. For the CDR3, the DNA is TGTGCCGGCAGCTTAGCGCCTGTGGTTTACGAGCAGTACTTC.

This sequence joins TRBV28 and TRBJ2-1; no firm D call. This CDR3 is 9 amino acids long. V shed 3 bases and J shed 15 bases, with 6 bases lying between them. Germline-derived CDR1 and CDR2 are MDHEN and SYDVKM. The CDR3 bases are TGTGCCAGCAGTTTGTTAGGGTTCTTC. This translates into CASSLLGFF.

This clonotype was detected ten times or more. This chain links TRBV28 with TRBJ2-6, with D perhaps being TRBD1 or TRBD2 (5 bases each). V lost 7 bases and J lost 4, with 14 bases in between. Germline CDR1 is MDHEN and CDR2 is SYDVKM. The CDR3 totals 15 residues. CDR3 nucleotides: TGTGCCAGCACCCCGACGGGGCCCGGGGCCAACGTCCTGACTTTC. This encodes CASTPTGPGANVLTF.

This clonotype occurred a few times. The chain is built from TRBV12-3 or TRBV12-4 and TRBJ2-3; 7 nucleotides align to TRBD1. The CDR3 is 15 amino acids. V was clipped by 2 bases and J by 4 bases; unmatched bases: 6. In nucleotides, the CDR3 is TGTGCCAGCAGTTTAACAGGGGTGCGTCCAGATACGCAGTATTTT. As protein: CASSLTGVRPDTQYF.

In DNA, the CDR3 is TGTGCCAGCAGTGAACCCCGGACAGAGACCCAGTACTTC. This gives the protein CASSEPRTETQYF. This chain connects TRBV25-1 to TRBJ2-5; D not resolved. The germline gives CDR1 MGHDK, CDR2 SYGVNS. The CDR3 is 13 amino acids. V lost 2 bases and J lost 4, with 8 bases in between.

The chain employs TRBV6-5 and TRBJ1-4, with 9 bases matching TRBD1. This CDR3 has 15 amino acids. Germline assignment: CDR1 MNHEY and CDR2 SVGAGI. V shed 6 bases, J shed 10 bases, and the junction held 12 bases outside the gene matches. In nucleotides, the CDR3 is TGTGCCAGCAGCCCCCCGGGACAGGGTGTGGGAAAACTGTTTTTT. Its translation is CASSPPGQGVGKLFF.

The chain combines TRBV12-3 or TRBV12-4 with TRBJ1-2; tentative D call: TRBD1 (6 bases). This CDR3 comprises 11 residues. Trimming stripped 6 bases from V and 6 bases from J, with 8 bases between. The CDR3 region is CASRAGDGYTF. The DNA of the CDR3 is TGTGCCAGCAGGGCAGGGGATGGCTACACCTTC.

This clonotype has at least ten counts. This rearrangement joins TRBV10-3 to TRBJ2-5; D is uncertain. The V and J ends lost 11 bases and 5 bases respectively, with 9 bases between them. The CDR3 spans 10 residues. Germline V gene lookup returns CDR1 ENHRY and CDR2 SYGVKD. The CDR3 DNA sequence: TGTGCCCCTCGTCGGGAGACCCAGTACTTC. Translated: CAPRRETQYF.

The V and J genes are TRBV2 and TRBJ2-7; TRBD1 is a possible D gene (5 bases). Germline assignment: CDR1 SNHLY and CDR2 FYNNEI. Between the trimmed V and J ends, which lost 4 bases and 2 bases, there was a span of 12 bases. This CDR3 contains 14 residues. The CDR3 nucleotides are TGTGCCAGCAGTGCAGGGTGGGCGCCCTACGAGCAGTACTTC. This encodes CASSAGWAPYEQYF.

The chain links TRBV10-3 to TRBJ2-3, with no clear D. Germline V lookup: CDR1 ENHRY, CDR2 SYGVKD. Trimming removed 0 bases at V and 1 base at J, with 8 bases between. This CDR3 is 15 amino acids long. The CDR3 DNA is TGTGCCATCAGTGAGTCCCGGCAGGGCACAGATACGCAGTATTTT. Residues: CAISESRQGTDTQYF.